The clone carrying this T cell receptor beta chain has only one observation. Its specificity is unknown. The data belong to a study of Ad26.COV2.S vaccination and SARS-CoV-2 variants. Findings and caveats of the study: People who got the vaccine had more spike-specific TCR breadth than people who got placebo. Placebo recipients and vaccine recipients were similar in non-spike TCR breadth. An underestimation of total T cell responses may have resulted from the TCR breadth and depth analyses.

Data came from immunoSEQ multiplex PCR; TCRdb stores just in-frame clones and leaves some out. Of about 100,000 clones listed, over 60% are singletons. The CDR3 consists of 13 residues. Germline V gene data show CDR1 as MDHEN and CDR2 as SYDVKM. The input for sequencing was peripheral blood, taken after recovery from COVID-19. The clonotype was recovered from a human donor who had recovered from COVID-19. The V and J genes are TRBV28 and TRBJ2-3; maybe TRBD1 (5 bases). The chain's CDR3 is CGIGAHITDTQYF. For the CDR3, the DNA is TGTGGTATAGGGGCGCATATCACAGATACGCAGTATTTT.